This is a list of T cell receptor beta chains from one sample in a study of graft-versus-host responses after intestinal transplantation. The repertoire was sequenced with immunoSEQ multiplex PCR; TCRdb's copy has only in-frame clones and lacks some. This table holds roughly 62,000 clones, around 91% found once. The source was PBMCs, collected 118 to 130 days after intestinal transplantation. These receptors originate from a human patient who received an intestinal transplant, so some T cells may come from the graft donor. The CDR3 runs from the conserved cysteine through the conserved F or W. Each record gives: CDR3 protein, CDR3 DNA, J gene, D gene, clone size, V gene. A D gene is named only where the DNA matches it firmly. Not all rows give a size; the values are once, few, many and, for expanded clones, a class.

CDR3 protein: CAISAAGHFEAFF; CDR3 DNA: TGTGCCATCAGTGCCGCGGGACACTTTGAAGCTTTCTTT; J gene: TRBJ1-1; D gene: -; clone size: -; V gene: TRBV10-3
CDR3 protein: CASSIVTAGATGELFF; CDR3 DNA: TGTGCCAGTAGTATAGTCACAGCGGGGGCGACCGGGGAGCTGTTTTTT; J gene: TRBJ2-2; D gene: TRBD2; clone size: -; V gene: TRBV19
CDR3 protein: CASSPAGQGGDTQYF; CDR3 DNA: TGTGCCAGCAGTCCGGCGGGACAGGGCGGCGATACGCAGTATTTT; J gene: TRBJ2-3; D gene: TRBD1; clone size: -; V gene: TRBV6-4
CDR3 protein: CAISETNRGINSPLHF; CDR3 DNA: TGTGCCATCAGTGAGACAAACAGGGGGATTAATTCACCCCTCCACTTT; J gene: TRBJ1-6; D gene: TRBD1; clone size: -; V gene: TRBV10-3
CDR3 protein: CASRGPYRGREYEQYF; CDR3 DNA: TGTGCCAGCAGGGGACCGTACAGGGGGCGAGAATACGAGCAGTACTTC; J gene: TRBJ2-7; D gene: TRBD1; clone size: -; V gene: TRBV2
CDR3 protein: CASSADRGNEQFF; CDR3 DNA: TGTGCCAGCAGCGCCGACAGGGGCAATGAGCAGTTCTTC; J gene: TRBJ2-1; D gene: TRBD1; clone size: -; V gene: TRBV7-3
CDR3 protein: CASSTDSSNQPQHF; CDR3 DNA: TGTGCCAGTAGTACAGACAGCAGCAATCAGCCCCAGCATTTT; J gene: TRBJ1-5; D gene: -; clone size: -; V gene: TRBV19
CDR3 protein: CASSLDRESTGQYF; CDR3 DNA: TGTGCCAGCAGCTTAGATAGGGAGTCTACGGGGCAGTACTTC; J gene: TRBJ2-7; D gene: -; clone size: -; V gene: TRBV11-2
CDR3 protein: CASSLGRVEAKNIQYF; CDR3 DNA: TGTGCCAGCAGTTTAGGACGAGTCGAAGCCAAAAACATTCAGTACTTC; J gene: TRBJ2-4; D gene: -; clone size: -; V gene: TRBV27
CDR3 protein: CASSLGGTNYGYTF; CDR3 DNA: TGCGCCAGCAGCTTAGGCGGGACGAACTATGGCTACACCTTC; J gene: TRBJ1-2; D gene: -; clone size: -; V gene: TRBV5-1
CDR3 protein: CASSQDSGGASETQYF; CDR3 DNA: TGCGCCAGCAGCCAAGATAGCGGGGGGGCCTCAGAGACCCAGTACTTC; J gene: TRBJ2-5; D gene: TRBD2; clone size: -; V gene: TRBV4-1
CDR3 protein: CASSQGDRRTGELFF; CDR3 DNA: TGCGCCAGCAGCCAAGGCGACAGGCGCACCGGGGAGCTGTTTTTT; J gene: TRBJ2-2; D gene: -; clone size: -; V gene: TRBV4-1
CDR3 protein: CASSERTGGSNQPQHF; CDR3 DNA: TGTGCCAGTAGCGAAAGGACGGGGGGCAGCAATCAGCCCCAGCATTTT; J gene: TRBJ1-5; D gene: -; clone size: -; V gene: TRBV19
CDR3 protein: CASSQDPGMAEQYF; CDR3 DNA: TGCGCCAGCAGCCAAGACCCAGGGATGGCCGAGCAGTACTTC; J gene: TRBJ2-7; D gene: -; clone size: -; V gene: TRBV4-1
CDR3 protein: CASSESSDAYEQYF; CDR3 DNA: TGTGCCAGCAGTGAATCAAGCGATGCCTACGAGCAGTACTTC; J gene: TRBJ2-7; D gene: -; clone size: once; V gene: TRBV25-1
CDR3 protein: CASGRGMNTEAFF; CDR3 DNA: TGTGCCAGCGGCAGGGGAATGAACACTGAAGCTTTCTTT; J gene: TRBJ1-1; D gene: -; clone size: -; V gene: TRBV7-3
CDR3 protein: CAWSSGLAFSDTQYF; CDR3 DNA: TGTGCCTGGAGCTCGGGACTAGCGTTTTCAGATACGCAGTATTTT; J gene: TRBJ2-3; D gene: TRBD2; clone size: -; V gene: TRBV30
CDR3 protein: CASSPGPPFNTEAFF; CDR3 DNA: TGCGCCAGCAGCCCCGGACCGCCCTTTAACACTGAAGCTTTCTTT; J gene: TRBJ1-1; D gene: -; clone size: -; V gene: TRBV5-1
CDR3 protein: CASSEGTASSYNEQFF; CDR3 DNA: TGTGCCAGTAGTGAGGGGACTGCCAGCTCCTACAATGAGCAGTTCTTC; J gene: TRBJ2-1; D gene: -; clone size: -; V gene: TRBV19
CDR3 protein: CASSLAGTGRDEQYF; CDR3 DNA: TGTGCCAGCAGCTTGGCCGGGACAGGGAGGGACGAGCAGTACTTC; J gene: TRBJ2-7; D gene: TRBD1; clone size: -; V gene: TRBV5-4
CDR3 protein: CASSLGGTGPQPQHF; CDR3 DNA: TGTGCCAGCAGTTTGGGGGGGACAGGGCCTCAGCCCCAGCATTTT; J gene: TRBJ1-5; D gene: TRBD1; clone size: -; V gene: TRBV28
CDR3 protein: CASSLGPGDTQYF; CDR3 DNA: TGTGCCAGCAGCTTAGGGCCAGGCGATACGCAGTATTTT; J gene: TRBJ2-3; D gene: -; clone size: -; V gene: TRBV11-3
CDR3 protein: CASSSPGRVYEQYF; CDR3 DNA: TGTGCCAGCAGTTCTCCGGGACGAGTCTACGAGCAGTACTTC; J gene: TRBJ2-7; D gene: -; clone size: -; V gene: TRBV6-5
CDR3 protein: CASSRTEGANSPLHF; CDR3 DNA: TGTGCCAGCTCACGTACAGAGGGGGCGAATTCACCCCTCCACTTT; J gene: TRBJ1-6; D gene: TRBD1; clone size: -; V gene: TRBV18
CDR3 protein: CASSVAASSYEQYF; CDR3 DNA: TGTGCCAGCAGCGTAGCCGCTAGCTCCTACGAGCAGTACTTC; J gene: TRBJ2-7; D gene: -; clone size: -; V gene: TRBV9
CDR3 protein: CASQGRDTQYF; CDR3 DNA: TGTGCCAGCCAGGGGCGAGATACGCAGTATTTT; J gene: TRBJ2-3; D gene: -; clone size: -; V gene: TRBV7-8
CDR3 protein: CASSEETVSNQPQHF; CDR3 DNA: TGTGCCAGCAGTGAAGAGACAGTTAGCAATCAGCCCCAGCATTTT; J gene: TRBJ1-5; D gene: -; clone size: -; V gene: TRBV2
CDR3 protein: CASSEVVGRGGTDTQYF; CDR3 DNA: TGTGCCAGCAGTGAAGTGGTCGGGAGGGGGGGCACAGATACGCAGTATTTT; J gene: TRBJ2-3; D gene: TRBD2; clone size: -; V gene: TRBV2
CDR3 protein: CASSPYRGGYEQYF; CDR3 DNA: TGTGCCAGCAGCCCCTACAGAGGAGGATACGAGCAGTACTTC; J gene: TRBJ2-7; D gene: -; clone size: -; V gene: TRBV6-6
CDR3 protein: CASSDSSGGFYLAKNIQYF; CDR3 DNA: TGTGCCAGCAGTGATTCTAGCGGGGGGTTCTATCTAGCCAAAAACATTCAGTACTTC; J gene: TRBJ2-4; D gene: TRBD2; clone size: -; V gene: TRBV6-4
CDR3 protein: CASSRGTGVIEKLFF; CDR3 DNA: TGTGCCAGCAGCCGCGGGACAGGGGTAATAGAAAAACTGTTTTTT; J gene: TRBJ1-4; D gene: TRBD1; clone size: -; V gene: TRBV6-5
CDR3 protein: CASSVGTNTQYF; CDR3 DNA: TGTGCCAGCAGTGTTGGGACAAATACGCAGTATTTT; J gene: TRBJ2-3; D gene: -; clone size: once; V gene: TRBV2
CDR3 protein: CASRPRSSYEQYF; CDR3 DNA: TGTGCCAGCAGACCTAGGAGTTCCTACGAGCAGTACTTC; J gene: TRBJ2-7; D gene: -; clone size: -; V gene: TRBV28
CDR3 protein: CASSHGLPNNEQFF; CDR3 DNA: TGTGCCAGTAGTCATGGACTGCCCAACAATGAGCAGTTCTTC; J gene: TRBJ2-1; D gene: -; clone size: once; V gene: TRBV19
CDR3 protein: CASSGLAGVSYEQYF; CDR3 DNA: TGTGCCAGCTCCGGACTAGCGGGGGTATCCTACGAGCAGTACTTC; J gene: TRBJ2-7; D gene: TRBD2; clone size: -; V gene: TRBV11-2
CDR3 protein: CASSSGGAYEQFF; CDR3 DNA: TGTGCCAGCAGTTCCGGGGGGGCCTATGAGCAGTTCTTC; J gene: TRBJ2-1; D gene: TRBD2; clone size: -; V gene: TRBV28
CDR3 protein: CASSSQGGASTDTQYF; CDR3 DNA: TGTGCCAGCAGCTCCCAGGGGGGGGCTAGCACAGATACGCAGTATTTT; J gene: TRBJ2-3; D gene: -; clone size: -; V gene: TRBV7-9
CDR3 protein: CASSWGQSYGYTF; CDR3 DNA: TGTGCCAGCAGTTGGGGGCAGTCGTATGGCTACACCTTC; J gene: TRBJ1-2; D gene: -; clone size: -; V gene: TRBV28
CDR3 protein: CASKGRAVNSPLHF; CDR3 DNA: TGTGCCAGTAAGGGCAGGGCGGTCAATTCACCCCTCCACTTT; J gene: TRBJ1-6; D gene: -; clone size: -; V gene: TRBV19
CDR3 protein: CASSLPGAVGEQYF; CDR3 DNA: TGTGCCAGCAGCTTACCCGGCGCGGTAGGAGAGCAGTACTTC; J gene: TRBJ2-7; D gene: -; clone size: -; V gene: TRBV11-2
CDR3 protein: CASSLLAGEKYF; CDR3 DNA: TGTGCCAGCAGTTTATTGGCAGGGGAAAAGTATTTT; J gene: TRBJ2-3; D gene: -; clone size: -; V gene: TRBV27
CDR3 protein: CASSWEEGVATNEKLFF; CDR3 DNA: TGTGCCAGCAGTTGGGAAGAGGGGGTTGCAACTAATGAAAAACTGTTTTTT; J gene: TRBJ1-4; D gene: -; clone size: -; V gene: TRBV28
CDR3 protein: CAWSVDRNQPQHF; CDR3 DNA: TGTGCCTGGAGTGTTGACAGGAATCAGCCCCAGCATTTT; J gene: TRBJ1-5; D gene: -; clone size: -; V gene: TRBV30
CDR3 protein: CASRDRATGELFF; CDR3 DNA: TGTGCCAGCCGGGACAGGGCCACCGGGGAGCTGTTTTTT; J gene: TRBJ2-2; D gene: TRBD1; clone size: -; V gene: TRBV11-2
CDR3 protein: CARSVTCTEQLNYGYTF; CDR3 DNA: TGTGCCAGAAGCGTTACTTGTACAGAGCAGTTGAACTATGGCTACACCTTC; J gene: TRBJ1-2; D gene: -; clone size: -; V gene: TRBV5-3
CDR3 protein: CASSVAGTLYEQYF; CDR3 DNA: TGCGCCAGCAGCGTGGCCGGGACACTCTACGAGCAGTACTTC; J gene: TRBJ2-7; D gene: -; clone size: -; V gene: TRBV5-1
CDR3 protein: CASLNPTGGRTYEQYF; CDR3 DNA: TGTGCCAGCCTCAACCCTACGGGCGGGAGAACGTACGAGCAGTACTTC; J gene: TRBJ2-7; D gene: TRBD2; clone size: -; V gene: TRBV28